Below, 8 T cell receptor beta chains from the same sample are listed, as sequenced in a study of T cells in lung cancer brain metastases. The repertoire was sequenced with immunoSEQ multiplex PCR; TCRdb's copy has only in-frame clones and lacks some. The data contain 4,400 or so clones, about 85% of them singletons. Sequences were obtained from tumor tissue from the primary lung tumor. These receptors all stem from a woman aged 45-60 years with non-small cell lung cancer.

CDR3 residues: CASSPQGERNYGYTF. As DNA, the CDR3 is TGTGCCAGCTCACCACAGGGGGAGAGGAACTATGGCTACACCTTC. The J gene is TRBJ1-2, the V gene TRBV18, with a possible D match to TRBD1 (6 bases). Germline V gene lookup returns CDR1 KGHSH and CDR2 LQKENI. V lost 1 base and J lost 2, with 11 bases in between. The CDR3 sequence is 15 residues long.

The chain recombines TRBV19 with TRBJ2-3; TRBD1 is a possible D gene (5 bases). The CDR3 sequence is 14 residues long. The germline V gene encodes CDR1 LNHDA and CDR2 SQIVND (reference sequence). V gave up 3 bases and J gave up 5 bases, with 12 bases separating them. This CDR3 is CASSIFGAGDTQYF. For the CDR3, the DNA is TGTGCCAGTAGTATCTTTGGGGCAGGAGATACGCAGTATTTT.

This chain connects TRBV11-2 to TRBJ2-7, with D unresolved. CDR3 size: 13 residues. The germline gives CDR1 SGHAT, CDR2 FQNNGV. CDR3: CTSSLDRRYEQYV. CDR3 in DNA: TGTACCAGCAGCCTGGACCGTCGCTACGAACAGTACGTC.

The chain joins TRBV7-2 to TRBJ2-5, with no clear D. V shed 0 bases and J shed 5 bases, with 1 base lying between them. CDR3 size: 11 residues. Germline V CDR1 and CDR2: SGHTA, FQGNSA. The CDR3 loop is CASSLAETQYF. CDR3 nucleotide sequence: TGTGCCAGCAGCTTAGCCGAGACCCAGTACTTC.

The CDR3 here is CASSGINRVTDTQYF. The CDR3 bases are TGTGCCAGCAGCGGAATTAACAGGGTTACAGATACGCAGTATTTT. V is TRBV5-4 and J is TRBJ2-3, with D possibly TRBD1 on 6 matching bases. Trimming cost V 4 bases and J 3 bases, with 15 bases left between them. CDR1 is SGHNT, CDR2 YYREEE, per germline (reference sequence). The CDR3 is 15 residues long.

The CDR3 spells CASSPGTGNHYEQYV. The CDR3, as DNA: TGTGCCAGCAGTCCGGGGACAGGGAATCACTACGAGCAGTACGTC. The chain has TRBV28 and TRBJ2-7, with 9 bases that match TRBD1. The CDR3 loop spans 15 amino acids. Germline V gives CDR1 MDHEN, CDR2 SYDVKM. Unmatched junction bases numbered 8, after V lost 5 bases and J lost 3 bases.

V gene TRBV27 combines with J gene TRBJ1-5; TRBD1 agrees at 7 bases. V trimming: 6 bases; J trimming: 14 bases; junction bases outside the gene matches: 10. Germline CDR1 reads MNHEY; CDR2 reads SMNVEV (reference sequence). The CDR3 runs to 12 residues. The CDR3, as DNA: TGTGCCAGCAGCACCTCCGGGACAGACGAGCATTTT. Protein sequence: CASSTSGTDEHF.

The CDR3: CASSLGLEEQYV. CDR3 DNA: TGTGCCAGCAGCTTAGGATTGGAGGAGCAGTACGTC. The V call is TRBV11-2, the J call TRBJ2-7; D gene ambiguous. V lost 1 base and J lost 7, with 8 bases in between. In germline, CDR1 is SGHAT, CDR2 FQNNGV. The length of the CDR3 is 12 residues.